The rows below give T cell receptor beta chains drawn from one sample of a study of shared clonotypes between healthy human individuals. TCRdb's copy holds only in-frame clones and misses some; the assay was immunoSEQ multiplex PCR. This sample has under 1 million clones, with 95% to 97% found just once. The specimen sequenced was naive CD8+ T cells sorted from blood. All receptors derive from a man aged 25 to 45 in good health. Each CDR3 is given with its conserved first and last residue. A D gene is named only where the DNA matches it firmly. A clone size is listed for some rows: how often the clone was seen (once, few, many), or a class if it is expanded.

J gene: TRBJ2-7; clone size: -; D gene: TRBD1; V gene: TRBV14; CDR3 DNA: TGTGCCAGCAGCCAAGCCAGGGGGCTCACCTACGAGCAGTACTTC; CDR3 protein: CASSQARGLTYEQYF
J gene: TRBJ2-3; clone size: -; D gene: -; V gene: TRBV7-2; CDR3 DNA: TGTGCCAGCAGCCTTTACACAGATACGCAGTATTTT; CDR3 protein: CASSLYTDTQYF
J gene: TRBJ2-1; clone size: once; D gene: -; V gene: TRBV29-1; CDR3 DNA: TGCAGCGCCTCGGCGCGCGGGCAGTACTCCTACAATGAGCAGTTCTTC; CDR3 protein: CSASARGQYSYNEQFF
J gene: TRBJ1-5; clone size: -; D gene: -; V gene: TRBV7-9; CDR3 DNA: TGTGCCAGCAGCTTAGGCGGGACAAGTGGAAATCAGCCCCAGCATTTT; CDR3 protein: CASSLGGTSGNQPQHF
J gene: TRBJ1-5; clone size: few; D gene: TRBD1; V gene: TRBV15; CDR3 DNA: TGTGCCACCAGACCCCAGGGGGAGGATCAGCCCCAGCATTTT; CDR3 protein: CATRPQGEDQPQHF
J gene: TRBJ1-5; clone size: -; D gene: -; V gene: TRBV19; CDR3 DNA: TGTGCCAGCAAGCTTTGGGATTCCAATCAGCCCCAGCATTTT; CDR3 protein: CASKLWDSNQPQHF
J gene: TRBJ2-2; clone size: -; D gene: -; V gene: TRBV19; CDR3 DNA: TGTGCCATATCCCCCGCGGGACAGGGGGAGCTGTTTTTT; CDR3 protein: CAISPAGQGELFF
J gene: TRBJ2-1; clone size: -; D gene: -; V gene: TRBV29-1; CDR3 DNA: TGCAGCGTTGAACGGGTGGGGAGCTCCTACAATGAGCAGTTCTTC; CDR3 protein: CSVERVGSSYNEQFF
J gene: TRBJ1-1; clone size: -; D gene: TRBD1; V gene: TRBV11-2; CDR3 DNA: TGTGCCAGCAAACAGGGGGCTTGGAGCACTGAAGCTTTCTTT; CDR3 protein: CASKQGAWSTEAFF
J gene: TRBJ2-7; clone size: -; D gene: TRBD2; V gene: TRBV5-1; CDR3 DNA: TGCGCCAGCAGTGATCTAGCGGGAGGGTACGAGCAGTACTTC; CDR3 protein: CASSDLAGGYEQYF
J gene: TRBJ1-2; clone size: -; D gene: -; V gene: TRBV13; CDR3 DNA: TGTGCCAGCAGCTTAGGGACAGGAACCGTTCGGCGCTATGGCTACACCTTC; CDR3 protein: CASSLGTGTVRRYGYTF
J gene: TRBJ2-7; clone size: -; D gene: TRBD2; V gene: TRBV27; CDR3 DNA: TGTGCCAGCAGGCCCAGACTAGCGGAGACCTACGAGCAGTACTTC; CDR3 protein: CASRPRLAETYEQYF
J gene: TRBJ2-7; clone size: -; D gene: -; V gene: TRBV27; CDR3 DNA: TGTGCCAGCAGTTCTATGGGTTACTCCTACGAGCAGTACTTC; CDR3 protein: CASSSMGYSYEQYF
J gene: TRBJ2-7; clone size: -; D gene: -; V gene: TRBV6-5; CDR3 DNA: TGTGCCAGCAGCCCAGAACAGGGCTACGAGCAGTACTTC; CDR3 protein: CASSPEQGYEQYF
J gene: TRBJ2-2; clone size: few; D gene: -; V gene: TRBV28; CDR3 DNA: TGTGCCAGCAGTCGACCCCACTCGGTGACCGGGGAGCTGTTTTTT; CDR3 protein: CASSRPHSVTGELFF
J gene: TRBJ2-7; clone size: -; D gene: TRBD2; V gene: TRBV27; CDR3 DNA: TGTGCCAGCAGTTTAAGACGGGAGGTAACCTACGAGCAGTACTTC; CDR3 protein: CASSLRREVTYEQYF
J gene: TRBJ2-1; clone size: -; D gene: -; V gene: TRBV9; CDR3 DNA: TGTGCCAGCAGCTTCCCCCGGGACTCCAACTACAATGAGCAGTTCTTC; CDR3 protein: CASSFPRDSNYNEQFF
J gene: TRBJ2-7; clone size: -; D gene: TRBD1; V gene: TRBV5-1; CDR3 DNA: TGCGCCAGCAGCGAGACAGGGGTGGAGCAGTACTTC; CDR3 protein: CASSETGVEQYF
J gene: TRBJ2-7; clone size: -; D gene: -; V gene: TRBV29-1; CDR3 DNA: TGCAGCGTGTCCTGGGGCTCCTACGAGCAGTACTTC; CDR3 protein: CSVSWGSYEQYF
J gene: TRBJ2-2; clone size: -; D gene: -; V gene: TRBV4-2; CDR3 DNA: TGTGCCAGCAGCCAAGTTCGGGGCACCGGGGAGCTGTTTTTT; CDR3 protein: CASSQVRGTGELFF
J gene: TRBJ1-1; clone size: -; D gene: -; V gene: TRBV6-5; CDR3 DNA: TGTGCCAGCAGTTCAAGACATTTTAACACTGAAGCTTTCTTT; CDR3 protein: CASSSRHFNTEAFF
J gene: TRBJ1-1; clone size: few; D gene: -; V gene: TRBV7-9; CDR3 DNA: TGTGCCAGCAGCTTAGCTGGGAACACTGAAGCTTTCTTT; CDR3 protein: CASSLAGNTEAFF
J gene: TRBJ2-3; clone size: -; D gene: TRBD2; V gene: TRBV29-1; CDR3 DNA: TGCAGCGAACGGACTAGCGGGAGCAATACGCAGTATTTT; CDR3 protein: CSERTSGSNTQYF
J gene: TRBJ2-7; clone size: -; D gene: TRBD1; V gene: TRBV14; CDR3 DNA: TGTGCCAGCAGCCAAGGAGGGACAGGGAGGAACGAGCAGTACTTC; CDR3 protein: CASSQGGTGRNEQYF
J gene: TRBJ2-3; clone size: -; D gene: -; V gene: TRBV11-2; CDR3 DNA: TGTGCCAGCAGCTCATGGACGCGCACAGATACGCAGTATTTT; CDR3 protein: CASSSWTRTDTQYF
J gene: TRBJ2-7; clone size: -; D gene: -; V gene: TRBV28; CDR3 DNA: TGTGCCAGCAGTACCGATAATAAGCGCTATTACTACGAGCAGTACTTC; CDR3 protein: CASSTDNKRYYYEQYF
J gene: TRBJ2-1; clone size: -; D gene: -; V gene: TRBV27; CDR3 DNA: TGTGCCAGCTCCCTCTCAGGGAGGCAGCAGTTCTTC; CDR3 protein: CASSLSGRQQFF